This entry describes one T cell receptor beta chain. The read falls 3 residues short of the CDR3 end, and the missing part is taken from the germline J gene. CDR1 SGHAT and CDR2 FQNNGV come from the germline V gene. This CDR3 is built from 15 residues. These data belong to a study of T cells in women clearing cervical HPV infection. Study details: Case blood drawn at lesion detection; control blood after infection cleared.

The assay was immunoSEQ multiplex PCR, and TCRdb's table has in-frame clones only and misses some. The repertoire table contains about 28,000 clones. This sequence joins TRBV11-2 and TRBJ2-3; the match to TRBD2 covers 11 bases. This sequence was found in a woman aged 18 to 69 with a cervical HPV16 infection that either progressed to CIN3+ or cleared (not recorded which). Sequenced input: blood buffy coat. The CDR3 DNA, read in part, is TGTGCCAGCAGCTTGGGGACTAGCGGCCAAGAGACG. It yields the protein CASSLGTSGQET. The complete CDR3 sequence is CASSLGTSGQETQYF.